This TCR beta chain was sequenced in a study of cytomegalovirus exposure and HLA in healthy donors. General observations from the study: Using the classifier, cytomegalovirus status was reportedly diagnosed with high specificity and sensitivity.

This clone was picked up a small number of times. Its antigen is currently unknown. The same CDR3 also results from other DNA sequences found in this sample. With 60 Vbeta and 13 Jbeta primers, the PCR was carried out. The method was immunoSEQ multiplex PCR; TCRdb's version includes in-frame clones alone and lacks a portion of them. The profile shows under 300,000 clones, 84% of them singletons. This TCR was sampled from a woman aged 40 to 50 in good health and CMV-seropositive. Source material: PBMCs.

CDR3 region: CASSPGQGPYEQYF. The CDR3 DNA reads TGTGCCAGCTCACCGGGACAGGGGCCCTACGAGCAGTACTTC. The chain links TRBV18 to TRBJ2-7; 10 bases map to TRBD1. With V trimmed by 3 bases and J by 2 bases, 1 base remained unmatched. From germline, CDR1 is KGHSH and CDR2 LQKENI. There are 14 residues in the CDR3.